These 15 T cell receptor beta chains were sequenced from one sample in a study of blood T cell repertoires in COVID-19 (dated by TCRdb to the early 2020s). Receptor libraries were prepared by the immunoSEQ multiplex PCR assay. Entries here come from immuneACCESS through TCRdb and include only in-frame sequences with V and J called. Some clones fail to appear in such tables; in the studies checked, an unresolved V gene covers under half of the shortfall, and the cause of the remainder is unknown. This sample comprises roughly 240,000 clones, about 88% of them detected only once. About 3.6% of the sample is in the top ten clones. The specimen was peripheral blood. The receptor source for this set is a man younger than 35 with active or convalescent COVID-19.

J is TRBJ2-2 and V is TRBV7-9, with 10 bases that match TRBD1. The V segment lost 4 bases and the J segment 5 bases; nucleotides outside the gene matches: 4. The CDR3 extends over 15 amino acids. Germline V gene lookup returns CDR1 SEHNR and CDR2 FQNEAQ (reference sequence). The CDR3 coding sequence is TGTGCCAGCAGCTACGGACAGGGGGATACCGGGGAGCTGTTTTTT. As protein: CASSYGQGDTGELFF.

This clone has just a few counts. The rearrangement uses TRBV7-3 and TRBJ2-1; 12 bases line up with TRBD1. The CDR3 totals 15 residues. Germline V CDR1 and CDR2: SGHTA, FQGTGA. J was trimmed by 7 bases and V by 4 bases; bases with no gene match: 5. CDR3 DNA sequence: TGTGCCAGCAGCTGGGGACAGGGGGCGAGGAATGAGCAGTTCTTC. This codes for CASSWGQGARNEQFF.

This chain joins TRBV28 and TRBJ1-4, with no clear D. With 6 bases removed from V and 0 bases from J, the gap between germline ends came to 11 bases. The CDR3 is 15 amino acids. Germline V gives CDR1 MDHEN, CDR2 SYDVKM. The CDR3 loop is CASSLPRATNEKLFF. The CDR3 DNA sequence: TGTGCCAGCAGCCTACCCCGAGCAACTAATGAAAAACTGTTTTTT. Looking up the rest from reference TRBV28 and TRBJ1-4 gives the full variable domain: DVKVTQSSRYLVKRTGEKVFLECVQDMDHENMFWYRQDPGLGLRLIYFSYDVKMKEKGDIPEGYSVSREKKERFSLILESASTNQTSMYLCASSLPRATNEKLFFGSGTQLSVL.

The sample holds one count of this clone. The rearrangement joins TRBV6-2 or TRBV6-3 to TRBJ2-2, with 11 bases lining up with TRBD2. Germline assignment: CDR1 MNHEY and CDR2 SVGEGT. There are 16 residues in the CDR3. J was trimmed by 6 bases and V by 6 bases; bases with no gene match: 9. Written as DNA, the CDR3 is TGTGCCAGCAGCCCTTTAGCGGGGGGGTCCTCCGGGGAGCTGTTTTTT. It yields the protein CASSPLAGGSSGELFF.

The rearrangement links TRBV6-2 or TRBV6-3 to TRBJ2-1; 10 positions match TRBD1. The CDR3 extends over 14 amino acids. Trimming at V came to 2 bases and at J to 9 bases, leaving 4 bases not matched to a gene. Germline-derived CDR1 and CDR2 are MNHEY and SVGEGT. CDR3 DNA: TGTGCCAGCAGTTACGGACAGGGGGTTGGTGAGCAGTTCTTC. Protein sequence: CASSYGQGVGEQFF.

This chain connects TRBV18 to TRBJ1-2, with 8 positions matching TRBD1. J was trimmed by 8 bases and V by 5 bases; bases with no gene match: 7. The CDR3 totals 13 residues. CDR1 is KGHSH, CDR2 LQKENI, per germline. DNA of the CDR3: TGTGCCAGCTCAACAGGGGGAATTCGGGGCTACACCTTC. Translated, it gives CASSTGGIRGYTF.

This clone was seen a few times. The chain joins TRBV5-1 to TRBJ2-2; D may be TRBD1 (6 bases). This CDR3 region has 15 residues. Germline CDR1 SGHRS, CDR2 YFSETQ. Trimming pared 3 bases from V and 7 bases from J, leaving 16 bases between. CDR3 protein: CASSSQGRFDGELFF. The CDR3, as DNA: TGCGCCAGCAGCTCGCAGGGGCGATTTGACGGGGAGCTGTTTTTT.

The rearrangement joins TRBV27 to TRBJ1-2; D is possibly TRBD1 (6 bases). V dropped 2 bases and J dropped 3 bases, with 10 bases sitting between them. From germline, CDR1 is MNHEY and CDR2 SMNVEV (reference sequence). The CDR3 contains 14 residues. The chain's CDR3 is CASSLQGKDYGYTF. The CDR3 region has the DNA TGTGCCAGCAGTTTACAGGGGAAGGACTATGGCTACACCTTC.

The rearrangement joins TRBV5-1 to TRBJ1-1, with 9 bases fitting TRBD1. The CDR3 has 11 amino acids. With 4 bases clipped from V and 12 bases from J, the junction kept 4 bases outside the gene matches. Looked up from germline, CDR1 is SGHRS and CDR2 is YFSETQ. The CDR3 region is CASSADRGTFF. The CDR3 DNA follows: TGCGCCAGCAGCGCGGACAGGGGAACTTTCTTT.

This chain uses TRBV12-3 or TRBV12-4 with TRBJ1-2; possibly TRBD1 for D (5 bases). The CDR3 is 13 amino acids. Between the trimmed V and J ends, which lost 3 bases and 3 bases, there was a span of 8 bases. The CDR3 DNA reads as TGTGCCAGCAGTTTTGGCAGGGACTATGGCTACACCTTC. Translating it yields CASSFGRDYGYTF.

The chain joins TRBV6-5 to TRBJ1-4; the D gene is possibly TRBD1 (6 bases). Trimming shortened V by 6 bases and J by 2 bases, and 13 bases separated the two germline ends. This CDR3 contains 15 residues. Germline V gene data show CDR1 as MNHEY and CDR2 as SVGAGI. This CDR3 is CASRGEGVTNEKLFF. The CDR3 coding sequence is TGTGCCAGCAGGGGGGAGGGGGTGACTAATGAAAAACTGTTTTTT.

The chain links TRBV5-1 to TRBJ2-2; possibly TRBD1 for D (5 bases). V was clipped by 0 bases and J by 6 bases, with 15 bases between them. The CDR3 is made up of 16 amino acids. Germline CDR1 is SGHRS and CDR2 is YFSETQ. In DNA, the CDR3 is TGCGCCAGCAGCTTGGCCGCAGGGCCCAGGGCCGGGGAGCTGTTTTTT. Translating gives CASSLAAGPRAGELFF.

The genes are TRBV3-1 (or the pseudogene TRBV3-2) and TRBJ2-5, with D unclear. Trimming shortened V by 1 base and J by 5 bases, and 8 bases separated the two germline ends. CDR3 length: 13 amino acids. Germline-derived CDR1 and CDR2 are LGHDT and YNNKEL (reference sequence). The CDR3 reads CASSQVRSETQYF. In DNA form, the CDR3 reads TGTGCCAGCAGCCAAGTCCGGTCCGAGACCCAGTACTTC.

This CDR3 is CASSLYYQETQYF. The CDR3 DNA reads as TGCGCCAGCAGCTTGTACTACCAAGAGACCCAGTACTTC. The rearrangement uses TRBV5-1 and TRBJ2-5; D not certain. V was cut by 1 base and J by 0 bases, with 4 bases left in between. Germline V gene data show CDR1 as SGHRS and CDR2 as YFSETQ. CDR3 length: 13 amino acids.

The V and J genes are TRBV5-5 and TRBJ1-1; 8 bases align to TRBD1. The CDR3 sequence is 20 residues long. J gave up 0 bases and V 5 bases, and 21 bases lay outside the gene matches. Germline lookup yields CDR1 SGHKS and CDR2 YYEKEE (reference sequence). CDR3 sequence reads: CASRMYLGAGGLRMNTEAFF. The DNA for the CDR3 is TGTGCCAGCAGAATGTACCTGGGGGCAGGGGGCTTGAGGATGAACACTGAAGCTTTCTTT.